Listed below are T cell receptor beta chains from one sample, sequenced in a study of graft-versus-host responses after intestinal transplantation. These receptors' antigens are unknown. TCRdb keeps only in-frame clones here, not all; method: immunoSEQ multiplex PCR. This sample has more than 70,000 clones, with 85% to 95% found just once. Sequenced here: unstimulated CD8+ T cells sorted from spleen or lymph node cells, sampled before transplant. The receptor source for this set is a human donor who was the organ donor for an intestinal transplant. CDR3s include the opening cysteine and the closing phenylalanine or tryptophan. Each record gives: CDR3 protein, CDR3 DNA, clone size, V gene, D gene, J gene. The D gene is left open where the match is weak. Part of the rows lack a size; the others show once, few, many or a class for expanded clones.

CASSRQGRFNEQFF,TGTGCCAGTAGCCGGCAGGGTAGGTTCAATGAGCAGTTCTTC,NA,TRBV19,NA,TRBJ2-1
CASFGQGANNSPLHF,TGCGCCAGCTTTGGACAGGGGGCCAATAATTCACCCCTCCACTTT,NA,TRBV5-1,TRBD1,TRBJ1-6
CASSQGTGAQPQHF,TGCGCCAGCAGCCAAGGGACAGGGGCTCAGCCCCAGCATTTT,NA,TRBV4-1,TRBD1,TRBJ1-5
CASGGPGSSYEQYF,TGTGCCAGCGGAGGGCCGGGCAGCTCCTACGAGCAGTACTTC,NA,TRBV25-1,NA,TRBJ2-7
CASSRGDNEQFF,TGTGCCAGCTCCCGGGGGGACAATGAGCAGTTCTTC,NA,TRBV6-7,TRBD2,TRBJ2-1
CASSFQLGSRMKPNQPQHF,TGTGCCAGCAGTTTCCAGTTGGGTTCGAGGATGAAACCGAATCAGCCCCAGCATTTT,NA,TRBV27,NA,TRBJ1-5
CASSQDDRVPLHF,TGCGCCAGCAGCCAAGACGACAGGGTTCCCCTCCACTTT,NA,TRBV4-1,TRBD1,TRBJ1-6
CASSGGSGGYEQYF,TGTGCCAGCAGTGGAGGTAGCGGGGGATACGAGCAGTACTTC,NA,TRBV7-9,TRBD2,TRBJ2-7
CASSPLSLSPLHF,TGTGCCAGCAGTCCCCTTTCGTTGTCACCCCTCCACTTT,NA,TRBV27,NA,TRBJ1-6
CASSQVAGLNEKLFF,TGCGCCAGCAGCCAAGTAGCGGGACTAAATGAAAAACTGTTTTTT,NA,TRBV4-1,NA,TRBJ1-4
CASSLVYYNEQFF,TGCGCCAGCAGCTTGGTGTACTACAATGAGCAGTTCTTC,NA,TRBV5-1,NA,TRBJ2-1
CASTPSLGVETQYF,TGTGCCAGCACCCCAAGCTTAGGAGTAGAGACCCAGTACTTC,once,TRBV7-9,NA,TRBJ2-5
CASSLRGGRDEQFF,TGCGCCAGCAGCTTACGAGGGGGTAGGGATGAGCAGTTCTTC,NA,TRBV5-1,NA,TRBJ2-1
CASNDPGEGHTDTQYF,TGTGCCAGCAATGACCCCGGGGAGGGACACACAGATACGCAGTATTTT,NA,TRBV28,NA,TRBJ2-3
CASGSLEQYF,TGTGCTAGTGGTTCCCTCGAGCAGTACTTC,NA,TRBV12-5,NA,TRBJ2-7
CASSSTGGDGYTF,TGTGCCAGCAGCTCTACAGGTGGGGATGGCTACACCTTC,NA,TRBV7-3,NA,TRBJ1-2
CASSRRGDIHYEQYF,TGTGCCAGCAGTAGGCGGGGGGACATTCACTACGAGCAGTACTTC,NA,TRBV27,TRBD2,TRBJ2-7
CAISESISRGRTGELFF,TGTGCCATCAGTGAGTCGATAAGCAGGGGCAGGACCGGGGAGCTGTTTTTT,few,TRBV10-3,NA,TRBJ2-2
CASAPAYNSPLHF,TGTGCCAGCGCGCCGGCCTATAATTCACCCCTCCACTTT,NA,TRBV11-2,NA,TRBJ1-6
CARSLSRGNTGELFF,TGTGCCAGAAGCTTGTCTCGGGGGAACACCGGGGAGCTGTTTTTT,NA,TRBV5-3,NA,TRBJ2-2
CASSRGLEETQYF,TGCGCCAGCAGCCGTGGCCTCGAAGAGACCCAGTACTTC,NA,TRBV4-1,NA,TRBJ2-5
CASSQLFGAGRVYEQYF,TGCGCCAGCAGCCAACTCTTTGGGGCGGGGAGGGTCTACGAGCAGTACTTC,NA,TRBV4-1,TRBD2,TRBJ2-7
CASSPLAGDEQYF,TGCGCCAGCAGCCCACTAGCGGGGGATGAGCAGTACTTC,NA,TRBV4-1,TRBD2,TRBJ2-7
CASSQGTGAQGSYEQYF,TGCGCCAGCAGCCAAGGGACAGGGGCTCAAGGCTCCTACGAGCAGTACTTC,NA,TRBV4-1,TRBD1,TRBJ2-7
CASSGRGGTDTQYF,TGTGCCAGCAGCGGGAGGGGAGGTACAGATACGCAGTATTTT,NA,TRBV5-4,TRBD2,TRBJ2-3
CASSQEDSAYQPQHF,TGCGCCAGCAGCCAAGAGGACAGCGCTTATCAGCCCCAGCATTTT,NA,TRBV4-1,NA,TRBJ1-5
CASSSQGSSYEQYF,TGCGCCAGCAGCTCCCAGGGAAGTTCCTACGAGCAGTACTTC,NA,TRBV4-1,NA,TRBJ2-7
CASTDRGHEKLFF,TGTGCCAGCACGGACAGGGGCCATGAAAAACTGTTTTTT,NA,TRBV28,TRBD1,TRBJ1-4
CASSYTGGGYEQYF,TGTGCCAGCAGCTACACAGGGGGGGGGTACGAGCAGTACTTC,NA,TRBV5-5,NA,TRBJ2-7
CASSFRQFPSGKTSTDTQYF,TGTGCCAGCAGCTTTCGACAATTTCCTAGCGGGAAGACTAGCACAGATACGCAGTATTTT,NA,TRBV4-2,TRBD2,TRBJ2-3
CASSPSGGTGANVLTF,TGCGCCAGCAGCCCTAGCGGGGGCACTGGGGCCAACGTCCTGACTTTC,NA,TRBV4-3,TRBD2,TRBJ2-6
CASSPPDREDEKLFF,TGTGCCAGCAGCCCACCGGACAGGGAGGATGAAAAACTGTTTTTT,NA,TRBV7-9,TRBD1,TRBJ1-4
CATRKTGQGNSYNSPLHF,TGTGCCACCAGGAAAACCGGACAGGGGAACTCCTATAATTCACCCCTCCACTTT,NA,TRBV15,TRBD1,TRBJ1-6
CASSPGMFF,TGTGCCAGCAGCCCTGGCATGTTCTTC,NA,TRBV7-8,NA,TRBJ2-1
CASSSTRETQYF,TGTGCCAGCAGCTCTACCAGGGAGACCCAGTACTTC,NA,TRBV13,NA,TRBJ2-5
CSVFGGDSPSYEQYF,TGCAGCGTATTTGGAGGGGACAGCCCCTCCTACGAGCAGTACTTC,once,TRBV29-1,NA,TRBJ2-7
CASSLAQGARIETQYF,TGTGCCAGCAGCTTAGCCCAGGGGGCGCGAATAGAGACCCAGTACTTC,once,TRBV13,TRBD1,TRBJ2-5
CASSPVSGVLPEQFF,TGTGCCAGCAGCCCCGTCTCGGGGGTCCTTCCGGAGCAGTTCTTC,NA,TRBV11-2,NA,TRBJ2-1